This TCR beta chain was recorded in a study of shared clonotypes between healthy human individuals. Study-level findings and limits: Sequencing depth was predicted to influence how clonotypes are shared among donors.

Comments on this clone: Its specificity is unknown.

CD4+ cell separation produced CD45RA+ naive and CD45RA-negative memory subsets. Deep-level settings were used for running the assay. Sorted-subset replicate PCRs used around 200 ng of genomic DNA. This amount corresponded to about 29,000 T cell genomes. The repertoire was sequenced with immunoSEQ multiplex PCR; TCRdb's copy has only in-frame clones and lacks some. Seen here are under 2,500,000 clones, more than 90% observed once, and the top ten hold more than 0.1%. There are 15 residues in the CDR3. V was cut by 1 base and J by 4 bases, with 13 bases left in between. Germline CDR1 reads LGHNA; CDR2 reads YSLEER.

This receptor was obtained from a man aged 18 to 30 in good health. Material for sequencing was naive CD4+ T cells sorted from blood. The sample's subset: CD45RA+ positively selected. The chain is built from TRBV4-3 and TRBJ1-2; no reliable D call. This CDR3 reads CASSQVPEDFYGYTF. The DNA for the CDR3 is TGCGCCAGCAGCCAAGTCCCGGAGGACTTCTATGGCTACACCTTC.